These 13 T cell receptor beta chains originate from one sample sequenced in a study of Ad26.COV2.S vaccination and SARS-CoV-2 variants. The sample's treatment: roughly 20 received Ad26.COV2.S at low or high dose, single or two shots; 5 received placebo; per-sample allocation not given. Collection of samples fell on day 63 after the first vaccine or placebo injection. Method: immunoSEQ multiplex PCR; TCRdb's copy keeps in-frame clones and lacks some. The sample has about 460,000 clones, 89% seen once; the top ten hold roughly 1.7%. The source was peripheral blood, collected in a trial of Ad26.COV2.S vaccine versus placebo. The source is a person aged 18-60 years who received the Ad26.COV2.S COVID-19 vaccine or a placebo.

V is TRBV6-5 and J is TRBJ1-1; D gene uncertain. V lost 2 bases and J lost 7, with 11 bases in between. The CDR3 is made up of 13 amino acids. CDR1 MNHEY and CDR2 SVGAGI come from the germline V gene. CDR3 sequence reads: CASSYGSRFEAFF. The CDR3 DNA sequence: TGTGCCAGCAGTTACGGGTCGCGGTTTGAAGCTTTCTTT.

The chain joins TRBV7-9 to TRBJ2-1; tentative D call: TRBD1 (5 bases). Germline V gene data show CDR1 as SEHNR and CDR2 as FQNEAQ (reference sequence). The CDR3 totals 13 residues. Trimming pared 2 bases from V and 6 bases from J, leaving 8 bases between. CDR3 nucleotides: TGTGCCAGCAGCTTAAGGGGTAGCAATGAGCAGTTCTTC. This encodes CASSLRGSNEQFF.

CDR3 protein: CASSQPAWAREQYF. In DNA form, the CDR3 reads TGTGCCAGCAGCCAACCTGCATGGGCTCGGGAGCAGTACTTC. The V and J genes are TRBV5-6 and TRBJ2-7; D is ambiguous. V dropped 4 bases and J dropped 7 bases, with 18 bases sitting between them. Germline CDR1 reads SGHDT; CDR2 reads YYEEEE. CDR3 length equals 14 residues.

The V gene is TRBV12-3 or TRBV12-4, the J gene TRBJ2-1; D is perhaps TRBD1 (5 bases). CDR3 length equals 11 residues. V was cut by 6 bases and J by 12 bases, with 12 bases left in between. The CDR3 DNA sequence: TGTGCCAGCAGCCAGGAAAGGGGGCAGTTCTTC. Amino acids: CASSQERGQFF.

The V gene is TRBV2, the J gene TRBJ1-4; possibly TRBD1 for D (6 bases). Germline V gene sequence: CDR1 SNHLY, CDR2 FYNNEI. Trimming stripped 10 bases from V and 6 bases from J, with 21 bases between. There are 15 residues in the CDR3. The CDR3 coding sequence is TGTGCCACCAACGTAGGGACATTTGGACATGAAAAACTGTTTTTT. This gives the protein CATNVGTFGHEKLFF.

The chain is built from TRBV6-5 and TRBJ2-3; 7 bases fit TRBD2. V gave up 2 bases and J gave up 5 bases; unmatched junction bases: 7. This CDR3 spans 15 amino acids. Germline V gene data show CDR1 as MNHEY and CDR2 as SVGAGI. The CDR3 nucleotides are TGTGCCAGCAGTTACCAAGCGGGAAAGCAAGATACGCAGTATTTT. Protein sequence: CASSYQAGKQDTQYF.

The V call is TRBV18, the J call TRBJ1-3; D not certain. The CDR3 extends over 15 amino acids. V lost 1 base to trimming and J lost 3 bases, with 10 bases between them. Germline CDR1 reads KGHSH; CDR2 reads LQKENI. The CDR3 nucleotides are TGTGCCAGCTCACCACAGGGCCCCGGTGGAAACACCATATATTTT. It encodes CASSPQGPGGNTIYF.

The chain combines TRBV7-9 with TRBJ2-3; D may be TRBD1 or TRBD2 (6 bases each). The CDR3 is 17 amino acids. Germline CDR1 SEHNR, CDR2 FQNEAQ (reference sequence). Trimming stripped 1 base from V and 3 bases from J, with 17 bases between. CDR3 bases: TGTGCCAGCAGCTTAGATCCCGGGGGCAGGGTTACAGATACGCAGTATTTT. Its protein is CASSLDPGGRVTDTQYF.

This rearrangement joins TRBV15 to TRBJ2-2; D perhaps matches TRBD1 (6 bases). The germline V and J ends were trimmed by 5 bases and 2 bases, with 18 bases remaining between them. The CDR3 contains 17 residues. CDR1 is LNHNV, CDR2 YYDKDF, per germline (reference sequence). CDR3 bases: TGTGCCACCAGCGGACGGACAGCCAGATCAAACACCGGGGAGCTGTTTTTT. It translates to CATSGRTARSNTGELFF.

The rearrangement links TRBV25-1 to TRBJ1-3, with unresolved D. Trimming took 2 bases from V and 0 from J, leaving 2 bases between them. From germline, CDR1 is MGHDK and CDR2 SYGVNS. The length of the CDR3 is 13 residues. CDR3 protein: CASSESSGNTIYF. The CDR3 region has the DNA TGTGCCAGCAGTGAAAGCTCTGGAAACACCATATATTTT.

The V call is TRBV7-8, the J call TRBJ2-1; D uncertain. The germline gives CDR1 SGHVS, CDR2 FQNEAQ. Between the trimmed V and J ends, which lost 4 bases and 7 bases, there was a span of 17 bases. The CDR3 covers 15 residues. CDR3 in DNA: TGTGCCAGCAGCTACCTGGGCCCGATCGGTAATGAGCAGTTCTTC. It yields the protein CASSYLGPIGNEQFF.

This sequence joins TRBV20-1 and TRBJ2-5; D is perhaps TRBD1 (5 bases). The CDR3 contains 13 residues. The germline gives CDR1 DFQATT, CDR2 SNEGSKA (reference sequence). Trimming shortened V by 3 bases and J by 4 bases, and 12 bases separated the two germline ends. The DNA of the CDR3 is TGCAGTGCTAGTGTGGGGCGTGGAGAGACCCAGTACTTC. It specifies CSASVGRGETQYF.

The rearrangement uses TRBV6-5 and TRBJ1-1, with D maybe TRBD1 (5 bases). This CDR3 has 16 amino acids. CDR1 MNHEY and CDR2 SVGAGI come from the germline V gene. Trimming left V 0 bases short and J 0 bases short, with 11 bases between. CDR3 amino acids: CASSYSWGPMNTEAFF. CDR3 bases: TGTGCCAGCAGTTACTCGTGGGGACCTATGAACACTGAAGCTTTCTTT.